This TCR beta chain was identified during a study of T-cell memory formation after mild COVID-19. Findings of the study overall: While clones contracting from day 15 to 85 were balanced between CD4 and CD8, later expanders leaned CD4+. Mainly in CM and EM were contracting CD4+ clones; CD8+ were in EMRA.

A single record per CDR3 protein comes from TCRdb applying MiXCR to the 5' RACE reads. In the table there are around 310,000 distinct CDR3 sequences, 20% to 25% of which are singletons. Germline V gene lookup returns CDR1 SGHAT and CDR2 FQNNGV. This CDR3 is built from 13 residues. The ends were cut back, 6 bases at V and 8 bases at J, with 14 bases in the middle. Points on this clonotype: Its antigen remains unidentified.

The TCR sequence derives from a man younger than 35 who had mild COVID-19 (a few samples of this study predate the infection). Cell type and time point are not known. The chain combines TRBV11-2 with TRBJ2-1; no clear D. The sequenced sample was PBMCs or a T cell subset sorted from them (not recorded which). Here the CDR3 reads CASSLLSWYEQFF. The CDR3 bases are TGTGCCAGCAGTCTCCTCTCGTGGTATGAGCAGTTCTTC.